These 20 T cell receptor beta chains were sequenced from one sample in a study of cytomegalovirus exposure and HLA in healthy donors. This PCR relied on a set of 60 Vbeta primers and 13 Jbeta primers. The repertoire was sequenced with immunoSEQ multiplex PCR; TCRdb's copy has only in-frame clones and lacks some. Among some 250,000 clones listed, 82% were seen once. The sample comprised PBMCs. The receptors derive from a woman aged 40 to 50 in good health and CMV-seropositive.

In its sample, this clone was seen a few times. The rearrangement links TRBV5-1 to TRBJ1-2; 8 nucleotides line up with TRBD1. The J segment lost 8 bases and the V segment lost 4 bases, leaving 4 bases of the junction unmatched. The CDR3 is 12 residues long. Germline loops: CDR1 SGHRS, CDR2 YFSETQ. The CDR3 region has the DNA TGCGCCAGCAGCCCGGACAGGGAAGGCTACACCTTC. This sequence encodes CASSPDREGYTF.

CDR3: CASSEQGWGNQPQHF. The CDR3 DNA sequence: TGTGCCAGCAGCGAACAGGGTTGGGGCAATCAGCCCCAGCATTTT. This chain uses TRBV2 with TRBJ1-5, with a weak D call TRBD1 (6 bases). V was cut by 6 bases and J by 2 bases, with 14 bases left in between. Germline-derived CDR1 and CDR2 are SNHLY and FYNNEI. This CDR3 region has 15 residues.

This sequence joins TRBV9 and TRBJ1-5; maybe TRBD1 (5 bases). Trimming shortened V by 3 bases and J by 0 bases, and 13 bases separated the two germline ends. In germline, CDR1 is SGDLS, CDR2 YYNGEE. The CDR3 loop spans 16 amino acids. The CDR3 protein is CASSEKTVNSNQPQHF. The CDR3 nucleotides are TGTGCCAGCAGCGAAAAGACAGTTAATAGCAATCAGCCCCAGCATTTT.

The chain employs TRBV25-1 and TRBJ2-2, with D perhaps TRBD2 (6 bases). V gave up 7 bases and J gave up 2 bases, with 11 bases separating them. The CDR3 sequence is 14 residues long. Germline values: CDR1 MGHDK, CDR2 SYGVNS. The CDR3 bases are TGTGCCAGCAAAGGTGCGGGAAACACCGGGGAGCTGTTTTTT. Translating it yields CASKGAGNTGELFF.

The CDR3 DNA is TGTGCCAGCAACCTTGGGGCGGAAAGCTCCTACAATGAGCAGTTCTTC. It yields the protein CASNLGAESSYNEQFF. The chain employs TRBV5-4 and TRBJ2-1; D might be TRBD1 (5 bases). V was clipped by 6 bases and J by 0 bases, with 16 bases between them. Per germline, CDR1 SGHNT and CDR2 YYREEE (reference sequence). The CDR3 is made up of 16 amino acids.

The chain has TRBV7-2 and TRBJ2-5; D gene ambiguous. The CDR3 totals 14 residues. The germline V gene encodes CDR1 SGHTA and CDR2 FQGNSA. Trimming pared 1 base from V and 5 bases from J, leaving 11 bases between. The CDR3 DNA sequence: TGTGCCAGCAGCTTAGATCCGGGTACGGAGACCCAGTACTTC. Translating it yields CASSLDPGTETQYF.

The CDR3: CASSQGAGDQPQHF. The CDR3 bases are TGCGCCAGCAGCCAAGGAGCCGGGGATCAGCCCCAGCATTTT. The chain combines TRBV4-3 with TRBJ1-5; D is uncertain. The ends were cut back, 1 base at V and 5 bases at J, with 9 bases in the middle. This CDR3 has 14 amino acids. Germline assignment: CDR1 LGHNA and CDR2 YSLEER.

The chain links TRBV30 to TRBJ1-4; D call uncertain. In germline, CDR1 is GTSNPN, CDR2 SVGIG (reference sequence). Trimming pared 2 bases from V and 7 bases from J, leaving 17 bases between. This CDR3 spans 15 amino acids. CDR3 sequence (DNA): TGTGCCTGGAGTTATGGTCCGACGGGAGGTGAAAAACTGTTTTTT. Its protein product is CAWSYGPTGGEKLFF. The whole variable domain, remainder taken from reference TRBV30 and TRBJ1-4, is SQTIHQWPATLVQPVGSPLSLECTVEGTSNPNLYWYRQAAGRGLQLLFYSVGIGQISSEVPQNLSASRPQDRQFILSSKKLLLSDSGFYLCAWSYGPTGGEKLFFGSGTQLSVL.

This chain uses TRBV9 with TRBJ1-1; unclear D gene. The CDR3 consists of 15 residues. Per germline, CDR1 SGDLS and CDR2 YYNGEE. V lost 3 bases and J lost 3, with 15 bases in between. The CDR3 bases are TGTGCCAGCAGCGCGTCCTCGGGTCTAGACACTGAAGCTTTCTTT. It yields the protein CASSASSGLDTEAFF. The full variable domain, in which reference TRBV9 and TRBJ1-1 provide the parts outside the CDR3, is DSGVTQTPKHLITATGQRVTLRCSPRSGDLSVYWYQQSLDQGLQFLIQYYNGEERAKGNILERFSAQQFPDLHSELNLSSLELGDSALYFCASSASSGLDTEAFFGQGTRLTVV.

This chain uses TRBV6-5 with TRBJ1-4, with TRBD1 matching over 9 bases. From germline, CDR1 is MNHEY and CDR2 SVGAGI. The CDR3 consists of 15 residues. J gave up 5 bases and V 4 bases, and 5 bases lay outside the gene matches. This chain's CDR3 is CASSWGTGRNEKLFF. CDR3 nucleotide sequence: TGTGCCAGCAGTTGGGGGACAGGGCGGAATGAAAAACTGTTTTTT.

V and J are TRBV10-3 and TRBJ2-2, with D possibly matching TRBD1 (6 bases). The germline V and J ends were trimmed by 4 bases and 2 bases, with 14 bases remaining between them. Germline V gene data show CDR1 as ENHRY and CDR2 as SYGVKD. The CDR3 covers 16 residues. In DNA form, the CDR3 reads TGTGCCATCAGTGTTCGGGCAGGGGATAACACCGGGGAGCTGTTTTTT. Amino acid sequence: CAISVRAGDNTGELFF.

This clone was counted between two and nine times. The CDR3: CAWSTDRVGNTIYF. The CDR3 region has the DNA TGTGCCTGGAGTACCGACAGGGTCGGAAACACCATATATTTT. The J gene is TRBJ1-3, the V gene TRBV30, with 7 bases aligning to TRBD1. CDR1 GTSNPN and CDR2 SVGIG come from the germline V gene (reference sequence). CDR3 length: 14 amino acids. The junction had 5 bases not matched to a gene; V was cut back by 2 bases and J by 4 bases. Filled out from reference TRBV30 and TRBJ1-3, the complete variable domain reads SQTIHQWPATLVQPVGSPLSLECTVEGTSNPNLYWYRQAAGRGLQLLFYSVGIGQISSEVPQNLSASRPQDRQFILSSKKLLLSDSGFYLCAWSTDRVGNTIYFGEGSWLTVV.

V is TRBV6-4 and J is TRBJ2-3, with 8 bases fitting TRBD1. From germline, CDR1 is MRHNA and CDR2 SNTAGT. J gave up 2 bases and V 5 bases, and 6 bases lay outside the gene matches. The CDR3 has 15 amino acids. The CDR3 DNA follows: TGTGCCAGCAGTTTGGGGGACAGGAACACAGATACGCAGTATTTT. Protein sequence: CASSLGDRNTDTQYF.

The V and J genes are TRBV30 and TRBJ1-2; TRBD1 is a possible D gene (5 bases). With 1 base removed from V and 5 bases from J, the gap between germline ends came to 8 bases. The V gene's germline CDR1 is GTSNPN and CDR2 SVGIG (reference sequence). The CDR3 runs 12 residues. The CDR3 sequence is CAWSGQTYGYTF. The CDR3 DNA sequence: TGTGCCTGGAGTGGACAGACGTATGGCTACACCTTC.

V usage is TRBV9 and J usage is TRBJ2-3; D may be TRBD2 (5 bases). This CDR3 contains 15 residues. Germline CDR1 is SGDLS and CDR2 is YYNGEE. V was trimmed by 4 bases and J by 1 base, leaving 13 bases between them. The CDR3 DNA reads TGTGCCAGCAGCACCCTGGGTAGCGGCACAGATACGCAGTATTTT. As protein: CASSTLGSGTDTQYF.

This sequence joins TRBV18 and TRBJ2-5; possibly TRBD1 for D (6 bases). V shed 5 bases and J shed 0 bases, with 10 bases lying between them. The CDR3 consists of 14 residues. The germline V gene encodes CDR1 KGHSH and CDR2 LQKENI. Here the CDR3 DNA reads TGTGCCAGCTCAGCCTGGACAGACCAAGAGACCCAGTACTTC. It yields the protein CASSAWTDQETQYF.

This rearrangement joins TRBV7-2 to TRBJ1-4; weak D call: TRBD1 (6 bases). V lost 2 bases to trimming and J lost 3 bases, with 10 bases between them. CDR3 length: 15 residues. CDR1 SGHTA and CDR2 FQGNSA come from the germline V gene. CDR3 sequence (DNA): TGTGCCAGCAGCTTAACAGGGACCTCTAATGAAAAACTGTTTTTT. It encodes CASSLTGTSNEKLFF. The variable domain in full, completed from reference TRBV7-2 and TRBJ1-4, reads GAGVSQSPSNKVTEKGKDVELRCDPISGHTALYWYRQSLGQGLEFLIYFQGNSAPDKSGLPSDRFSAERTGGSVSTLTIQRTQQEDSAVYLCASSLTGTSNEKLFFGSGTQLSVL.

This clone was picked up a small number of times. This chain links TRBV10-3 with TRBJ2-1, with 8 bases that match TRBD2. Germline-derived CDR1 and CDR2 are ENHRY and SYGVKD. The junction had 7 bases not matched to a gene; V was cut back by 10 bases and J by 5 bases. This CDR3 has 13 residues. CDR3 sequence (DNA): TGTGCCACTCGCGCCGGGGGGGACAATGAGCAGTTCTTC. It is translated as CATRAGGDNEQFF.

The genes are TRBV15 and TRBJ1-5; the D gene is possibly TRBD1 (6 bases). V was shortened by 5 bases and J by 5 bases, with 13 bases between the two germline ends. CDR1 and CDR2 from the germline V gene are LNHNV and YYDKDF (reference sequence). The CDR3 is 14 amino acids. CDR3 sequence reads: CATSPTGGYQPQHF. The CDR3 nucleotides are TGTGCCACCAGCCCGACAGGAGGTTATCAGCCCCAGCATTTT.

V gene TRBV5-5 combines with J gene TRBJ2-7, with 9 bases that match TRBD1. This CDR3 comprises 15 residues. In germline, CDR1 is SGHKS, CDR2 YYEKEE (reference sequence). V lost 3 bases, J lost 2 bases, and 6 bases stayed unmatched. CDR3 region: CASSSGTGRTYEQYF. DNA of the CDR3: TGTGCCAGCAGCTCGGGGACAGGGAGGACCTACGAGCAGTACTTC.